Below, one T cell receptor (beta chain) is given with its context. Its antigen is unknown. The data belong to a study of vaccination effects on CD4 cells after COVID-19. Study-wide results and limits: Convalescent patients in the study were few, and early post-infection timepoints were absent. Infection-derived and vaccine-derived clones contracted markedly late after vaccination.

Libraries were prepared by immunoSEQ multiplex PCR; TCRdb keeps only in-frame clonotypes and omits some of them. Seen here are tens of thousands of clones, 60% to 80% observed once, and the top ten hold roughly 1.2%. CD4+ T cells specific for antigen were expanded with viral peptide pools by the ViraFEST assay before sequencing. Investigators separated out CD4+ T cells once 10 days of culture had passed. Vaccination of participants consisted of two doses of either the BNT162b2 or mRNA-1273 vaccine. This sequence originates from a human donor who received a COVID-19 vaccine. Material: CD4+ T cells from PBMCs cultured with HCoV-OC43 spike peptides, obtained after COVID-19 vaccination. Subset indicated: HCoV-OC43 spike overlapping peptide pool stimulation.

CDR3 residues: CASSTIRGQNTGELFF. CDR3 bases: TGTGCCAGCTCCACCATAAGGGGCCAGAACACCGGGGAGCTGTTTTTT. The V call is TRBV18, the J call TRBJ2-2, with D maybe TRBD1 (5 bases). CDR3 length equals 16 residues. V gave up 6 bases and J gave up 1 base, with 15 bases separating them. Germline V gene sequence: CDR1 KGHSH, CDR2 LQKENI.